The 5 T cell receptor beta chains below all came from one sample that was sequenced in a study of T cell responses to AZD1222 COVID-19 vaccine. Repertoires were generated with immunoSEQ multiplex PCR, while TCRdb's copy carries only in-frame clones and drops some. The profile shows around 84,000 clones, roughly nine tenths of them singletons. Sequences were derived from peripheral blood, sampled on day 0 of AZD1222 vaccination. The receptors were gathered from an adult in good health.

The CDR3 DNA follows: TGTGCAAGTCGCTTAGGGTGGGACCGAGACAGATCCAAAGAGACCCAGTACTTC. As protein: CASRLGWDRDRSKETQYF. The rearrangement links TRBV12-2 to TRBJ2-5. TRBV12-2 is a listed pseudogene. This CDR3 is 18 amino acids long.

The gene calls are TRBV9 and TRBJ1-4; 7 nucleotides agree with TRBD1. The V gene's germline CDR1 is SGDLS and CDR2 YYNGEE. V was pared by 3 bases and J by 6 bases, with 5 bases of the junction left unmatched. CDR3 length equals 14 residues. The CDR3 is CASSETGSYEKLFF. DNA for the CDR3: TGTGCCAGCAGCGAGACAGGGTCCTATGAAAAACTGTTTTTT.

V usage is TRBV18 and J usage is TRBJ2-3, with TRBD2 matching 14 bases. With 0 bases clipped from V and 2 bases from J, the junction kept 1 base outside the gene matches. This CDR3 has 17 residues. From germline, CDR1 is KGHSH and CDR2 LQKENI. CDR3 sequence: CASSPPGLAGVTDTQYF. In DNA form, the CDR3 reads TGTGCCAGCTCACCACCGGGACTAGCGGGAGTCACAGATACGCAGTATTTT.

The gene calls are TRBV19 and TRBJ1-6, with D uncertain. Germline assignment: CDR1 LNHDA and CDR2 SQIVND (reference sequence). Trimming removed 5 bases at V and 9 bases at J, with 14 bases between. The CDR3 sequence is 14 residues long. The CDR3 coding sequence is TGTGCCAGTAGTCCCCGAGGACGGGGTTCACCCCTCCACTTT. It yields the protein CASSPRGRGSPLHF. Drawing the rest from reference TRBV19 and TRBJ1-6, the complete variable domain is DGGITQSPKYLFRKEGQNVTLSCEQNLNHDAMYWYRQDPGQGLRLIYYSQIVNDFQKGDIAEGYSVSREKKESFPLTVTSAQKNPTAFYLCASSPRGRGSPLHFGNGTRLTVT.

The chain is built from TRBV7-9 and TRBJ2-2, with 7 bases that match TRBD2. After removal of 10 bases from V and 7 bases from J, the junction contained 15 bases not matched to a gene. The germline V gene has CDR1 SEHNR and CDR2 FQNEAQ (reference sequence). This CDR3 region has 15 residues. CDR3 in amino acids: CAIPPGGDLGGELFF. The CDR3 DNA reads TGTGCCATCCCCCCTGGGGGGGATCTGGGCGGGGAGCTGTTTTTT. Looking up the rest from reference TRBV7-9 and TRBJ2-2 gives the full variable domain: DTGVSQNPRHKITKRGQNVTFRCDPISEHNRLYWYRQTLGQGPEFLTYFQNEAQLEKSRLLSDRFSAERPKGSFSTLEIQRTEQGDSAMYLCAIPPGGDLGGELFFGEGSRLTVL.